These T cell receptor beta chains were read from a single sample in a study of CD4 T cell repertoires in COVID-19. TCRdb's copy holds only in-frame clones and misses some; the assay was immunoSEQ multiplex PCR. The sample records about 75,000 clones, roughly 80% being singletons. The sequencing used CD4+ T cells from peripheral blood, collected after recovery from COVID-19. Receptor source: a human donor who had COVID-19. Both conserved end residues are part of each CDR3. The D gene is left open where the match is weak.

TRBV29-1	NA	TRBJ1-2	TGCAGCGTTTTTTCTCCGGGCCTCCGGTCTGGCTACACCTTC	CSVFSPGLRSGYTF
TRBV19	NA	TRBJ1-5	TGTGCCAGCAGGTATAGCAATCAGCCCCAGCATTTT	CASRYSNQPQHF
TRBV12-3/TRBV12-4	NA	TRBJ1-3	TGTGCCAGCAGTTCCTACCAGGGCACCATATATTTT	CASSSYQGTIYF
TRBV27	NA	TRBJ2-5	TGTGCCAGCAGTTTTGCGGGCGATCAAGAGACCCAGTACTTC	CASSFAGDQETQYF
TRBV27	TRBD2	TRBJ2-3	TGTGCCAGCAGCTGGGGCGGGGGGACAGATACGCAGTATTTT	CASSWGGGTDTQYF
TRBV19	TRBD1	TRBJ1-4	TGTGCCAGTAGTAAGGGACAGAATAATGAAAAACTGTTTTTT	CASSKGQNNEKLFF
TRBV6-2/TRBV6-3	TRBD1	TRBJ1-2	TGTGCCAGCAGTTACCGACGGCAGGGGGCACTCTCCGGCTACACCTTC	CASSYRRQGALSGYTF
TRBV5-4	TRBD1	TRBJ1-2	TGTGCCAGCAGCCCACAGGGGGCTACCTACGGCTACACCTTC	CASSPQGATYGYTF
TRBV6-2/TRBV6-3	NA	TRBJ1-4	TGTGCCAGCAGTTTCCTGCGGAATGAAAAACTGTTTTTT	CASSFLRNEKLFF
TRBV7-2	NA	TRBJ1-1	TGTGCCAGCAGCTCCCGGGGGGCGCGAACTGAAGCTTTCTTT	CASSSRGARTEAFF